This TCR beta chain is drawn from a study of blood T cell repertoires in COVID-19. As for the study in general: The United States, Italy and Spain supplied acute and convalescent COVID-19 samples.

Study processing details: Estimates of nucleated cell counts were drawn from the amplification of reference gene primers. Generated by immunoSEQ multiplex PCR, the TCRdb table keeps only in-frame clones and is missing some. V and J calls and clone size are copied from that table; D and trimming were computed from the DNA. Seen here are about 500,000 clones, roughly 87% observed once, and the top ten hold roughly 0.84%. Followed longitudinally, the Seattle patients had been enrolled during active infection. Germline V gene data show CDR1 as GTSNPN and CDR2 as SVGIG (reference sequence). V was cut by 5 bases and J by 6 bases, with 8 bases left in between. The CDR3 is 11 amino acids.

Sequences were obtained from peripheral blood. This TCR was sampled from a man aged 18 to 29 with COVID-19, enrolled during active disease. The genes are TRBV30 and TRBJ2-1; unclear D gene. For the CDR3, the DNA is TGTGCCTGGGAGAGTTTCAATGAGCAGTTCTTC. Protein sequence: CAWESFNEQFF.